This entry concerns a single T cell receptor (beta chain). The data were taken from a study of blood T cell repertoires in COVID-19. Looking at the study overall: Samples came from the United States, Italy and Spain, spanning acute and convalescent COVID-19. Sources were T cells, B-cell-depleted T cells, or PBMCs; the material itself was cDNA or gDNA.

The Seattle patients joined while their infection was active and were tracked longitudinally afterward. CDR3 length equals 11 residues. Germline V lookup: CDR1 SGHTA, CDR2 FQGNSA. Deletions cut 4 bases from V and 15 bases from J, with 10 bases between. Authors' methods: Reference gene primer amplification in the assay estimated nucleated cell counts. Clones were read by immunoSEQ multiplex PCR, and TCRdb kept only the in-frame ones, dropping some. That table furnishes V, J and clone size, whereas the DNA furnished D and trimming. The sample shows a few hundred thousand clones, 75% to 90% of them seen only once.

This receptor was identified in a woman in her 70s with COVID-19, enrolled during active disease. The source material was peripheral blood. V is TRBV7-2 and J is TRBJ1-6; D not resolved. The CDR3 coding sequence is TGTGCCAGCAGCTCGATCGGGGTCCTCCACTTT. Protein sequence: CASSSIGVLHF. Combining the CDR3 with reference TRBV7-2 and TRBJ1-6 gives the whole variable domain GAGVSQSPSNKVTEKGKDVELRCDPISGHTALYWYRQSLGQGLEFLIYFQGNSAPDKSGLPSDRFSAERTGGSVSTLTIQRTQQEDSAVYLCASSSIGVLHFGNGTRLTVT.